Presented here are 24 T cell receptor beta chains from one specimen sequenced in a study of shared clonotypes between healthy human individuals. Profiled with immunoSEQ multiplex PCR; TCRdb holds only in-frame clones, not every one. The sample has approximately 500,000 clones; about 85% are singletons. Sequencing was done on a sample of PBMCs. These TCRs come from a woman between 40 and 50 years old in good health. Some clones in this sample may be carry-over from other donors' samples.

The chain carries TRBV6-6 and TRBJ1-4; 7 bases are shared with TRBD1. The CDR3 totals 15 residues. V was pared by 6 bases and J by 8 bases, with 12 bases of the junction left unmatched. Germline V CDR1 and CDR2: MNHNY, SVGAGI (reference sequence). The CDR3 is CASRVNRGVPEKLFF. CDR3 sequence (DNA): TGTGCCAGCAGAGTTAACAGGGGCGTCCCAGAAAAACTGTTTTTT.

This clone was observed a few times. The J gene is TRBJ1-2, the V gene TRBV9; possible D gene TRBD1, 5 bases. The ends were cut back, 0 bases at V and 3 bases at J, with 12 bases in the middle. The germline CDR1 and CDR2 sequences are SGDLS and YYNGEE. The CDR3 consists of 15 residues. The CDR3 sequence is CASSVVKGNHYGYTF. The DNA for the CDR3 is TGTGCCAGCAGCGTAGTAAAGGGGAATCACTATGGCTACACCTTC.

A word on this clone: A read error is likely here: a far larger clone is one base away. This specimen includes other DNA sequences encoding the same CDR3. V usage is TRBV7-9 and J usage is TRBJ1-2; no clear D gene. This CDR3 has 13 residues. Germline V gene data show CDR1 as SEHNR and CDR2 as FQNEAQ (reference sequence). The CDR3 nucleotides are TGCGCCAGCAGCGCCGATCTAGGTGATGGCTACACCTTC. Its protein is CASSADLGDGYTF.

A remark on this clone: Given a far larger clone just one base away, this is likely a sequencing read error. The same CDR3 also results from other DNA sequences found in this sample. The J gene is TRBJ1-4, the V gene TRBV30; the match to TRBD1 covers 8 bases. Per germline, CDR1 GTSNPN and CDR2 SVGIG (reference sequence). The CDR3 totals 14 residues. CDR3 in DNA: TGTGCCTGGGACCCGGGACAGGAGGGTGAAAAACTGTTTTTC. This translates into CAWDPGQEGEKLFF. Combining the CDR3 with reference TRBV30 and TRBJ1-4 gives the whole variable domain SQTIHQWPATLVQPVGSPLSLECTVEGTSNPNLYWYRQAAGRGLQLLFYSVGIGQISSEVPQNLSASRPQDRQFILSSKKLLLSDSGFYLCAWDPGQEGEKLFFGSGTQLSVL.

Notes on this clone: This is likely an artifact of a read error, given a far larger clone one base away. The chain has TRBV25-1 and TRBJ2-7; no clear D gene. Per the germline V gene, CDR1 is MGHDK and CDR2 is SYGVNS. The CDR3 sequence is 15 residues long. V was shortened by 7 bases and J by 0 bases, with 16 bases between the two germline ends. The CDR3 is CASNGPLENSYEQYF. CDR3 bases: TGTGCCAGCAATGGCCCCCTGGAGAACTCCTACGAGCAGTACTTC.

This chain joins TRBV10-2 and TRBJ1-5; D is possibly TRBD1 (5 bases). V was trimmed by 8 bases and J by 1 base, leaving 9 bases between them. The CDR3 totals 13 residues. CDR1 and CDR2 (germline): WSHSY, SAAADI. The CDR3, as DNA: TGCGCCAGCGCCCGGGACAGCAATCAGCCCCAGCATTTT. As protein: CASARDSNQPQHF.

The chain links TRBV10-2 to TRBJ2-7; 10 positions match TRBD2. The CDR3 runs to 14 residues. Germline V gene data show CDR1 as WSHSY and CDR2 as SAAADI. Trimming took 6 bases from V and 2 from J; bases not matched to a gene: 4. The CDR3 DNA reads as TGCGCCAGCAGCGCTAGCGGGAGAGCCTACGAGCAGTACTTC. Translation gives CASSASGRAYEQYF.

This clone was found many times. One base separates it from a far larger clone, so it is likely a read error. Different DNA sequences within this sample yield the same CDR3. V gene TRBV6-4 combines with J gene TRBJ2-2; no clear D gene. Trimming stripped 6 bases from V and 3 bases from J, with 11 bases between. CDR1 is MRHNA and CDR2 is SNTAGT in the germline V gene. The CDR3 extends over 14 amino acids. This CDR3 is CASSISTDTGELFF. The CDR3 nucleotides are TGTGCCAGCAGCATATCGACTGACACCGGGGAGCTGTTTTTT.

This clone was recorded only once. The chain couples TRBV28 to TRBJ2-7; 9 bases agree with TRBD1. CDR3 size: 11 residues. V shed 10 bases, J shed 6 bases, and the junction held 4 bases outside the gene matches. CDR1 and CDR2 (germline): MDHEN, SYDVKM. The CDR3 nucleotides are TGTGCCACTACAGGGGGCGGCGAGCAGTACTTC. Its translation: CATTGGGEQYF.

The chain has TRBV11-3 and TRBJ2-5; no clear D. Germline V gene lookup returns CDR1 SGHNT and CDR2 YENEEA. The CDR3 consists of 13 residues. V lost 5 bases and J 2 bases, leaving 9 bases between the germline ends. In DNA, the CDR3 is TGTGCCAGCAGCCAGGAAGGGCAAGAGACCCAGTACTTC. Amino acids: CASSQEGQETQYF. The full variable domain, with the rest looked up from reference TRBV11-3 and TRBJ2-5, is EAGVVQSPRYKIIEKKQPVAFWCNPISGHNTLYWYLQNLGQGPELLIRYENEEAVDDSQLPKDRFSAERLKGVDSTLKIQPAELGDSAVYLCASSQEGQETQYFGPGTRLLVL.

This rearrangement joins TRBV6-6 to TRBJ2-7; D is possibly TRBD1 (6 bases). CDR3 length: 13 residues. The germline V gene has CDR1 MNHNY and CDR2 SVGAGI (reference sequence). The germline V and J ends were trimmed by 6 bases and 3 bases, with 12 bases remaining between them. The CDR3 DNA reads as TGTGCCAGCAGCCCCCAGGGGAACTACGAGCAGTACTTC. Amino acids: CASSPQGNYEQYF.

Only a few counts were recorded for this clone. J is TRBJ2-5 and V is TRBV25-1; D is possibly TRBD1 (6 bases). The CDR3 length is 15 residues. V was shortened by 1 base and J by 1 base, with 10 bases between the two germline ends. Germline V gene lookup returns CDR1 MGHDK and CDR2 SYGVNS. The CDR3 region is CASSESRGGQETQYF. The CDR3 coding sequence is TGTGCCAGCAGTGAATCAAGAGGGGGCCAAGAGACCCAGTACTTC. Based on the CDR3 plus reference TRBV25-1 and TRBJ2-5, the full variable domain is EADIYQTPRYLVIGTGKKITLECSQTMGHDKMYWYQQDPGMELHLIHYSYGVNSTEKGDLSSESTVSRIRTEHFPLTLESARPSHTSQYLCASSESRGGQETQYFGPGTRLLVL.

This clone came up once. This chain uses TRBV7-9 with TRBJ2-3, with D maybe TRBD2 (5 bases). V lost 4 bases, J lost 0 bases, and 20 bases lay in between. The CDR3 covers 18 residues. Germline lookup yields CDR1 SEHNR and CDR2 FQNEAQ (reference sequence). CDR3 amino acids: CASSSTERTLASTDTQYF. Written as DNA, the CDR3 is TGTGCCAGCAGCTCCACCGAAAGGACCCTAGCTAGCACAGATACGCAGTATTTT.

The CDR3 spells CSAGMRRAANEKLFF. CDR3 nucleotide sequence: TGCAGCGCCGGAATGAGGAGGGCAGCTAATGAAAAACTGTTTTTT. The genes are TRBV29-1 and TRBJ1-4; D unclear. Germline-derived CDR1 and CDR2 are SQVTM and ANQGSEA. Between the trimmed V and J ends, which lost 7 bases and 3 bases, there was a span of 18 bases. The CDR3 spans 15 residues.

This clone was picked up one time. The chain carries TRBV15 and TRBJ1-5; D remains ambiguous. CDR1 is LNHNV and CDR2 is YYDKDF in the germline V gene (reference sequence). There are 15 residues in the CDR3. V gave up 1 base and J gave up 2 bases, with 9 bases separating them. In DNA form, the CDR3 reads TGTGCCACCAGCAGAGGTGGGCAGCGCAATCAGCCCCAGCATTTT. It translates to CATSRGGQRNQPQHF.

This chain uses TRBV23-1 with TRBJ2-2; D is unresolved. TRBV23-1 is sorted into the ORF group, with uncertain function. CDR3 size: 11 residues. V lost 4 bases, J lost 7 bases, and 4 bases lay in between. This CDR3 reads CASSRYGELFF. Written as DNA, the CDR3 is TGCGCCAGCAGTCGTTACGGGGAGCTGTTTTTT.

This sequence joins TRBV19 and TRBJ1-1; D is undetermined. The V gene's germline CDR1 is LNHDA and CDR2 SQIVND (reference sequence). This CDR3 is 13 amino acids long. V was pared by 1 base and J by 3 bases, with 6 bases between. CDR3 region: CASSIGVDTEAFF. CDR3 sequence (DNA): TGTGCCAGTAGTATAGGGGTGGACACTGAAGCTTTCTTT.

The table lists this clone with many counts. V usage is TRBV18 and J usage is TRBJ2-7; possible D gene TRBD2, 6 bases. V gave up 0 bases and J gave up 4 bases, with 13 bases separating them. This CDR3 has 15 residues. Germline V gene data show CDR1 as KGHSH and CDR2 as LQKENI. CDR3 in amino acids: CASSPPGFRGYEQYF. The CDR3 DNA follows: TGTGCCAGCTCACCACCGGGATTTCGGGGGTACGAGCAGTACTTC.

CDR3 nucleotide sequence: TGTGCCAGCTCACCAGGGACTTCTCGGGAGACCCAGTACTTC. This gives the protein CASSPGTSRETQYF. The chain employs TRBV18 and TRBJ2-5; D perhaps matches TRBD2 (6 bases). V was cut by 2 bases and J by 5 bases, with 12 bases left in between. This CDR3 has 14 residues. CDR1 is KGHSH and CDR2 is LQKENI in the germline V gene.

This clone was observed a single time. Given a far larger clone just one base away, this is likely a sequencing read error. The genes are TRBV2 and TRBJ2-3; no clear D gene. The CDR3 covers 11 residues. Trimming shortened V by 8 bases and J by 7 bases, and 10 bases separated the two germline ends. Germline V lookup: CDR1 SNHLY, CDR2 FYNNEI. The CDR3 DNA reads TGTGCCAGCCGTACGACATATACGCAGTATTTT. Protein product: CASRTTYTQYF.

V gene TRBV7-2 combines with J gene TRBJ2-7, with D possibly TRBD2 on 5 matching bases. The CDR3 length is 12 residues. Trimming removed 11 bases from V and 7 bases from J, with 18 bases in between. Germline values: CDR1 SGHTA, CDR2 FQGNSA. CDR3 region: CARRWELWEQYF. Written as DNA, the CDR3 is TGTGCCCGGCGTTGGGAGCTTTGGGAGCAGTACTTC.

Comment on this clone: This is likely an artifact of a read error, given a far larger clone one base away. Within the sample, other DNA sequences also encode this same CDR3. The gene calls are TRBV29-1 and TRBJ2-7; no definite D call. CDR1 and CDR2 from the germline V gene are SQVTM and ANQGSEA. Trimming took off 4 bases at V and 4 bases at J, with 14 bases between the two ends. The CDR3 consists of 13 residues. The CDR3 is CSVGMAATYEQYF. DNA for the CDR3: TGCAGCGTTGGCATGGCTGCCACTTACGAGCAGTACTTC.

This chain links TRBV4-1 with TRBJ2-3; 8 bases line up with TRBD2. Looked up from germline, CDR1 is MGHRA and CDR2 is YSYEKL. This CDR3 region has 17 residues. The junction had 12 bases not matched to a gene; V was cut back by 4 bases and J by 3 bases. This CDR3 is CASSRLSGRGGTDTQYF. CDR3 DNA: TGCGCCAGCAGCCGTCTAAGCGGGAGAGGGGGAACAGATACGCAGTATTTT.

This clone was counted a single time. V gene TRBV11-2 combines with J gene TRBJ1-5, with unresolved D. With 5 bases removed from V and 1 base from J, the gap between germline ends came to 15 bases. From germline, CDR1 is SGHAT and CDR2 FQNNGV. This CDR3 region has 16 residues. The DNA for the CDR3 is TGTGCCAGCAGCCCCCTGACGGGTGGGAGCAATCAGCCCCAGCATTTT. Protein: CASSPLTGGSNQPQHF.